This TCR beta chain was identified in a study of T-cell reconstitution after alpha-beta-depleted transplantation in children. Notes on the study in general: The high TCRbeta diversity at day 60 in some patients came from surviving recipient T cells and thymic progenitors. From newly produced T cells came most of the T-cell counts and diversity one year after transplant. By about two months after transplant, alpha-beta T cells reportedly arose from several hundred graft clones that had expanded.

Library preparation (for TCRbeta) was performed with unique molecular identifiers. TCRdb passed the PCR reads through MiXCR, listing each CDR3 protein once. Of 550,000 to 800,000 distinct CDR3 sequences listed, less than 15% are singletons. As for this clonotype: The antigen remains undetermined.

The ends were cut back, 1 base at V and 3 bases at J, with 12 bases in the middle. The germline V gene encodes CDR1 SGHTA and CDR2 FQGNSA. CDR3 size: 15 residues. The rearrangement uses TRBV7-2 and TRBJ1-1, with a tentative D call TRBD1 (5 bases). The source material was PBMCs, sampled before TCRalphabeta/CD19-depleted stem cell transplant. The sequence came from a girl between 2 and 10 years old with congenital amegakaryocytic thrombocytopenia, due to receive a stem cell transplant. The CDR3 sequence: CASSLDGRDYTEAFF. The DNA of the CDR3 is TGTGCCAGCAGCTTAGACGGCAGGGATTACACTGAAGCTTTCTTT.